This note documents a single TCR beta chain sequence. Its target is not known. Before the COVID-19 pandemic, during about 2011-2019, CD4+ T cells were taken from unexposed donors. Isolation of CD4+ T cells took place after around 11 days in culture. Unexposed-donor CD4+ T cells were probed with SARS-CoV-2 S/N and four cold-coronavirus spikes, cells permitting. This entry belongs to a study of CD4 T cells in relation to SARS-CoV-2 and coronaviruses. The repertoire was sequenced with immunoSEQ multiplex PCR; TCRdb's copy has only in-frame clones and lacks some. The sample has 15,000 to 20,000 clones, approximately 77% seen once. The CDR3 loop spans 18 amino acids. Germline V gene data show CDR1 as LGHDT and CDR2 as YNNKEL (reference sequence). V was pared by 1 base and J by 3 bases, with 10 bases of the junction left unmatched.

Sequencing was done on a sample of CD4+ T cells from PBMCs, cultured in vitro. This TCR came from a human donor in good health. V usage is TRBV3-1 (or the pseudogene TRBV3-2) and J usage is TRBJ2-4, with 9 bases aligning to TRBD2. Here the CDR3 reads CASSQVSSGIRGKNIQYF. The DNA for the CDR3 is TGTGCCAGCAGCCAAGTCTCTAGCGGGATTAGAGGCAAAAACATTCAGTACTTC.